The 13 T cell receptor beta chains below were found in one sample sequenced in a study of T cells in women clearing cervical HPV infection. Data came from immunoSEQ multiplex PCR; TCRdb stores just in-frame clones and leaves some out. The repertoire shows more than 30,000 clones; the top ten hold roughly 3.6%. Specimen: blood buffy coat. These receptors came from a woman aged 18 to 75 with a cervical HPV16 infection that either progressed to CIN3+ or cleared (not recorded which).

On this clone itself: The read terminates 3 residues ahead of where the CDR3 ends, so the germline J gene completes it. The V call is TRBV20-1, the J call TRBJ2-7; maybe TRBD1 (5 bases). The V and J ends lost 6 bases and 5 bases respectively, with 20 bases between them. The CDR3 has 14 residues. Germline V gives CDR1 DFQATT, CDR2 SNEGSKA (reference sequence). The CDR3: CSAPSPGAPDEQYF. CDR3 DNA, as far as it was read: TGCAGTGCCCCATCTCCTGGGGCTCCCGACGAG.

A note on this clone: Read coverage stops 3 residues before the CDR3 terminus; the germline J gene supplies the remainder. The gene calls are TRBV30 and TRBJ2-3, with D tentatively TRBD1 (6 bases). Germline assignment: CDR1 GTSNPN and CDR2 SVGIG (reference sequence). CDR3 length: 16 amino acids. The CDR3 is CAWSNAGVVGEETQYF. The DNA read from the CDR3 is TGTGCCTGGAGCAATGCAGGGGTGGTCGGCGAGGAGACG.

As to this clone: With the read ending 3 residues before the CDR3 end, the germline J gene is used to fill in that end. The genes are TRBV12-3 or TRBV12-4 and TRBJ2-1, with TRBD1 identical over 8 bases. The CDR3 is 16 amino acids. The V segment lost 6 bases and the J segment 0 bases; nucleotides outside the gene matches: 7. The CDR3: CASSPDRASSYNEQFF. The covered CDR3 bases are TGTGCCAGCAGCCCGGACAGGGCGAGCTCCTACAATGAG.

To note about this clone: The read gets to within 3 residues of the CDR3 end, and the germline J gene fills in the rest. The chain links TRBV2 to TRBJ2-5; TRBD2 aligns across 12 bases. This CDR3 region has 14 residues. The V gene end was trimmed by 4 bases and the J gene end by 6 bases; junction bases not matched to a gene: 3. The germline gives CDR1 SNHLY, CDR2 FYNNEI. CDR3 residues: CASSGLAGEKTQYF. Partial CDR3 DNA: TGTGCCAGCAGTGGACTAGCGGGAGAAAAGACC.

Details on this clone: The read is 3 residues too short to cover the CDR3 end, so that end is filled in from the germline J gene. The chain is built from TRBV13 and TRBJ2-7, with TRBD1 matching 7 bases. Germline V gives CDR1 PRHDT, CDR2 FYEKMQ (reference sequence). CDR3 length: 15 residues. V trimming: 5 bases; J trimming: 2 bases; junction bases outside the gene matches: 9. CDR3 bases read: TGTGCCAGCAGCGTCTCCGGGACAGCAACCTACGAG. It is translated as CASSVSGTATYE. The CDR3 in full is CASSVSGTATYEQYF.

The sequenced CDR3 bases are TGTGCCAGCAGCCAAGATGAAGGGGGCGCAGATACG. Translated, it gives CASSQDEGGADT. The CDR3 in full is CASSQDEGGADTQYF. This chain connects TRBV4-2 to TRBJ2-3; 7 bases are a match to TRBD1. Read sequence stops 3 residues before the CDR3 end, and the germline J gene provides the missing end. Losses at the gene ends were 0 bases for V and 4 bases for J; bases not matched to a gene: 4. The CDR3 sequence is 15 residues long. Germline values: CDR1 LGHNA, CDR2 YNFKEQ.

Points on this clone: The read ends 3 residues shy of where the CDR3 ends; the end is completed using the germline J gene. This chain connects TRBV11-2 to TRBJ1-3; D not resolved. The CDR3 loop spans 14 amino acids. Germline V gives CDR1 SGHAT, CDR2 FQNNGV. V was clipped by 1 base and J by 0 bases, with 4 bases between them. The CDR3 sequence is CASSLARSGNTIYF. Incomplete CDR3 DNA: TGTGCCAGCAGCTTAGCGCGCTCTGGAAACACC.

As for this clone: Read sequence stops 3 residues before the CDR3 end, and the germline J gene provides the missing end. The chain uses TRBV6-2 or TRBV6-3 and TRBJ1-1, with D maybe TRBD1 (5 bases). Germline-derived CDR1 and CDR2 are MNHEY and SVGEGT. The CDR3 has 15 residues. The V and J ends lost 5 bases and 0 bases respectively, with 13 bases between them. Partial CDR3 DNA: TGTGCCAGCAGTCTCGGGGGAGTGGTGAACACTGAA. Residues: CASSLGGVVNTE. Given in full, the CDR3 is CASSLGGVVNTEAFF.

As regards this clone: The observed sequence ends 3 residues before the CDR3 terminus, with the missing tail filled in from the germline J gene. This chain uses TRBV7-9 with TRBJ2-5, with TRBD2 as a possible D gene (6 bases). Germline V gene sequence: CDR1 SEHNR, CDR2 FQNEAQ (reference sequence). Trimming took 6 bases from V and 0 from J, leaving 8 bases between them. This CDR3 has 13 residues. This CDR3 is CASRRDYQETQYF. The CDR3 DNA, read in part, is TGTGCCAGCAGGAGGGACTACCAAGAGACC.

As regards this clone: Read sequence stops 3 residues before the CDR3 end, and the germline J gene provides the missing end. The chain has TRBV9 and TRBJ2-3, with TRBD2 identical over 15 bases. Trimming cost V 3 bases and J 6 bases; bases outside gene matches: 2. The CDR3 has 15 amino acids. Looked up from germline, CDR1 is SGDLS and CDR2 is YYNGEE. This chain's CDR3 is CASSGTSGRADTQYF. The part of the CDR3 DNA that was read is TGTGCCAGCAGCGGGACTAGCGGGAGGGCGGATACG. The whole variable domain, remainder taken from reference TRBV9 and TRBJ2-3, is DSGVTQTPKHLITATGQRVTLRCSPRSGDLSVYWYQQSLDQGLQFLIQYYNGEERAKGNILERFSAQQFPDLHSELNLSSLELGDSALYFCASSGTSGRADTQYFGPGTRLTVL.

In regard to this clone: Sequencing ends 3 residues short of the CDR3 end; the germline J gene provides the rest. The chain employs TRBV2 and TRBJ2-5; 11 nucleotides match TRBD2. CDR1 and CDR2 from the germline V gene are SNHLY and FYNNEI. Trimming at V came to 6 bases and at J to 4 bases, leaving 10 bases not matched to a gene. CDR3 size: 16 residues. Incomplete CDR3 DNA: TGTGCCAGCAGAAAAGGGCTAGCGGGAGGTGCAGAGACC. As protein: CASRKGLAGGAET. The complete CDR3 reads CASRKGLAGGAETQYF.

CDR3: CASSDTDRGFYGYTF. The part of the CDR3 DNA that was read is TGTGCCAGCAGTGACACGGACAGGGGATTCTATGGC. The V call is TRBV6-1, the J call TRBJ1-2, with 9 positions matching TRBD1. The CDR3 end is not reached by the read, which stops 3 residues before it; the germline J gene fills it in. The CDR3 is made up of 15 amino acids. V lost 3 bases, J lost 4 bases, and 6 bases stayed unmatched. Germline CDR1 reads MNHNS; CDR2 reads SASEGT.

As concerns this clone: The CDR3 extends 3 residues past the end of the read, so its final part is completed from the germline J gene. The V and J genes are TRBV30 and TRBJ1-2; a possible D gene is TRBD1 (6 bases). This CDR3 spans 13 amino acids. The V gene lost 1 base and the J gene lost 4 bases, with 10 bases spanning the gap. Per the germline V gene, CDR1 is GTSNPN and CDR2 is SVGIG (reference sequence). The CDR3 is CAWSAQGSYGYTF. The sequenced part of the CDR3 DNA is TGTGCCTGGAGTGCCCAGGGGAGCTATGGC.